The T cell receptor (beta chain) under discussion was sequenced for a study of CD8+ T cells in alopecia areata. Treatment reported: oral pan-JAK inhibitor, 5-10 mg twice daily. Peripheral blood samples and lesional scalp punch biopsies were obtained from alopecia areata patients. The V gene's germline CDR1 is MNHEY and CDR2 SVGAGI. This CDR3 region has 14 residues. This clone was observed a few times. Its antigen is as yet unknown. A read error may produce the germline difference seen at one junction end. Broader study findings: Persistence of many expanded lesional clones was seen in scalp and blood during tofacitinib. Scalp specimens additionally yield sequences from normal skin's resident alphabeta T cells. A single nonresponder leaves the baseline CD8+ expansion link to response uncertain.

Reverse transcribed after extraction, RNA yielded cDNA as the sequencing template. Only in-frame clones appear in the TCRdb table, and some are missing; sequencing was by immunoSEQ multiplex PCR. The table has roughly 150,000 clones, around half seen once; the top ten hold roughly 15%. The source material was CD8+ T cells sorted from blood, sampled at week 4, from a patient treated with tofacitinib. V usage is TRBV6-5 and J usage is TRBJ2-5; 8 bases are a match to TRBD1. The origin of this receptor is a human donor with alopecia areata. CDR3 residues: CASTYDRGVETQYF. The CDR3 nucleotides are TGTGCCAGCACTTACGACAGGGGAGTAGAGACCCAGTACTTC.